The rows below give T cell receptor beta chains drawn from one sample of a study of Tregs in tolerant kidney transplant recipients. Sequencing used immunoSEQ multiplex PCR; TCRdb keeps in-frame clones, though not all of them. The sample yields more than 60,000 clones, around nine tenths seen once. The starting material was CD4+ T cells from blood, obtained before the transplant. The receptors derive from a human donor who received a combined kidney and bone marrow transplant. Both conserved end residues are part of each CDR3. The order of the fields is clone size, CDR3 length, J gene, D gene, V gene, CDR3 DNA, CDR3 protein. A D gene is named only where the DNA matches it firmly. Size values are once, few and many counts, or a class for expanded clones, and some rows have none.

- 15 TRBJ2-7 - TRBV7-6 TGTGCCAGCAGCTTACTCCAGGACAGACAATACGAGCAGTACTTC CASSLLQDRQYEQYF
- 15 TRBJ1-3 - TRBV9 TGTGCCAGCAGCTTAGAGGGAGGGTTCCCAAACACCATATATTTT CASSLEGGFPNTIYF
- 16 TRBJ1-1 - TRBV11-3 TGTGCCAGCAGCTCCTCGGGGAGGGAAGGGGACACTGAAGCTTTCTTT CASSSSGREGDTEAFF
- 15 TRBJ2-7 TRBD2 TRBV7-2 TGTGCCAGCAGCTTGTATAGCGGGAGGGTCTACGAGCAGTACTTC CASSLYSGRVYEQYF
few 11 TRBJ1-2 - TRBV2 TGTGCCAGCAGGCGCCAGGGGGGCTACACCTTC CASRRQGGYTF
- 15 TRBJ2-7 TRBD2 TRBV6-6 TGTGCCAGCAGCCATACTAGCGGGAGCTCCTACGAGCAGTACTTC CASSHTSGSSYEQYF
- 14 TRBJ2-1 TRBD2 TRBV30 TGTGCCTGGACCTTTAGCGGGAGGGCCAGGGAGCAGTTCTTC CAWTFSGRAREQFF
- 16 TRBJ2-7 TRBD2 TRBV11-2 TGTGCCAGCAGCTTAGTGGCGGGAGGCCCCCGGGACGAGCAGTACTTC CASSLVAGGPRDEQYF
- 13 TRBJ2-1 TRBD2 TRBV19 TGTGCCAGTCGGACTAGCGGTTACAATGAGCAGTTCTTC CASRTSGYNEQFF
- 17 TRBJ2-7 TRBD1 TRBV4-1 TGCGCCAGCAGCCAAGATAAGTTCGGGACAGGGCCTTACGAGCAGTACTTC CASSQDKFGTGPYEQYF
once 15 TRBJ1-5 - TRBV19 TGTGCCAGTAGTATGGGGCAGGGTAGTAATCAGCCCCAGCATTTT CASSMGQGSNQPQHF
- 17 TRBJ2-2 TRBD1 TRBV14 TGTGCCAGCAGCCCCAGTTTCGGGACAGGCGGAACCGGGGAGCTGTTTTTT CASSPSFGTGGTGELFF
once 19 TRBJ2-3 - TRBV1 TGCACCAGCAGACAAGGGCCTAGCGGGAGGAAAGGTGTCACAGATACGCAGTATTTT CTSRQGPSGRKGVTDTQYF
- 12 TRBJ2-7 TRBD1 TRBV6-1 TGTGCCACCTGGGACAGTCCCTACGAGCAGTACTTC CATWDSPYEQYF
- 15 TRBJ1-4 - TRBV10-3 TGTGCCATCAGTGAGCGGGGGAGGACTAATGAAAAACTGTTTTTT CAISERGRTNEKLFF
- 16 TRBJ2-1 TRBD1 TRBV29-1 TGCAGCGTTGAAGGAGGTGGACAGGGCGTAATGAATGAGCAGTTCTTC CSVEGGGQGVMNEQFF
- 15 TRBJ1-3 - TRBV4-1 TGCGCCAGCAGCCAACCCAGGGATTCTGGAAACACCATATATTTT CASSQPRDSGNTIYF
- 13 TRBJ2-3 - TRBV18 TGTGCCAGCTCCCCTCCTAGCACAGATACGCAGTATTTT CASSPPSTDTQYF
- 17 TRBJ2-7 TRBD1 TRBV4-1 TGCGCCAGCAGCCAAGATAGGACCGGGACAGGGGACTACGAGCAGTACTTC CASSQDRTGTGDYEQYF
- 15 TRBJ1-1 - TRBV6-5 TGTGCCAGCAGTTACGACAGCCCCCTGAACACTGAAGCTTTCTTT CASSYDSPLNTEAFF